This entry features one T cell receptor beta chain sequence. The antigen remains unidentified. The survey-level immunoSEQ assay was used. Profiled with immunoSEQ multiplex PCR; TCRdb holds only in-frame clones, not every one. The repertoire consists of about 31,000 clones, with approximately 90% occurring once and the leading ten covering 5.7%. This CDR3 region has 16 residues. V shed 5 bases and J 8 bases; nucleotides not matched to a gene: 15. From germline, CDR1 is PRHDT and CDR2 FYEKMQ (reference sequence). The data originate from a study of multiple sclerosis patients with progressive multifocal leukoencephalopathy. Time point indicated: time of PML onset. Points from the study as a whole: Clones expanded at PML were already present before and during natalizumab.

The TCR sequence derives from a woman in her thirties or forties with progressive multifocal leukoencephalopathy. Sequencing used PBMCs, obtained from a patient treated with natalizumab. V gene TRBV13 combines with J gene TRBJ2-1; the match to TRBD1 covers 7 bases. The CDR3 DNA reads TGTGCCAGCAGCCCATGGGGGACAGACGGTCTGGATGAGCAGTTCTTC. Translated, it gives CASSPWGTDGLDEQFF.